This is a list of T cell receptor beta chains from one sample in a study of blood T cell repertoires in COVID-19. The repertoire was sequenced with immunoSEQ multiplex PCR; TCRdb's copy has only in-frame clones and lacks some. The table has 310,000 or so clones, 88% seen once. The sample was peripheral blood. The receptor source for this set is a woman between 25 and 40 years old with COVID-19, enrolled during active disease. Both conserved end residues are part of each CDR3. Each record gives: clone size, V gene, D gene, J gene, CDR3 length, CDR3 protein, CDR3 DNA. The D gene is left open where the match is weak. Part of the rows lack a size; the others show once, few, many or a class for expanded clones.

size: .
V: TRBV9
D: TRBD1
J: TRBJ1-2
length: 15
CDR3: CASSPWDRGRDGYTF
DNA: TGTGCCAGCAGCCCCTGGGACAGGGGCAGGGATGGCTACACCTTC

size: .
V: TRBV24-1
D: .
J: TRBJ1-5
length: 12
CDR3: CATSDGTKPQHF
DNA: TGTGCCACCAGTGATGGGACTAAGCCCCAGCATTTT

size: .
V: TRBV30
D: .
J: TRBJ1-5
length: 13
CDR3: CAWSFGGSQPQHF
DNA: TGTGCCTGGAGTTTCGGAGGCTCTCAGCCCCAGCATTTT

size: .
V: TRBV28
D: .
J: TRBJ1-3
length: 15
CDR3: CASRQGGSSGNTIYF
DNA: TGTGCCAGCAGACAGGGAGGGTCTTCTGGAAACACCATATATTTT

size: .
V: TRBV28
D: TRBD1
J: TRBJ1-2
length: 17
CDR3: CASSPGTGGALHYGYTF
DNA: TGTGCCAGCAGTCCCGGGACAGGGGGCGCGTTACACTATGGCTACACCTTC

size: .
V: TRBV6-1
D: TRBD2
J: TRBJ2-1
length: 19
CDR3: CASSEAPLLAGVSYNEQFF
DNA: TGTGCCAGCAGTGAAGCCCCCCTACTAGCGGGAGTCTCCTACAATGAGCAGTTCTTC

size: .
V: TRBV28
D: TRBD2
J: TRBJ2-6
length: 18
CDR3: CASSLVLAGGAGANVLTF
DNA: TGTGCCAGCAGTTTAGTCTTAGCGGGAGGGGCTGGGGCCAACGTCCTGACTTTC

size: .
V: TRBV18
D: .
J: TRBJ2-1
length: 16
CDR3: CASSQTYGTQYNEQFF
DNA: TGTGCCAGCTCTCAAACTTACGGGACACAGTACAATGAGCAGTTCTTC

size: once
V: TRBV7-8
D: .
J: TRBJ2-7
length: 15
CDR3: CASSSFSDRAYEQYF
DNA: TGTGCCAGCAGCTCCTTTTCGGACAGAGCCTACGAGCAGTACTTC

size: .
V: TRBV30
D: .
J: TRBJ1-2
length: 13
CDR3: CAWSVRQTGGYTF
DNA: TGTGCCTGGAGTGTAAGGCAGACCGGGGGCTACACCTTC

size: .
V: TRBV6-5
D: .
J: TRBJ1-6
length: 15
CDR3: CASSYSGRGYSPLHF
DNA: TGTGCCAGCAGTTACTCTGGCAGGGGATACTCACCCCTCCACTTT

size: .
V: TRBV6-6
D: .
J: TRBJ1-2
length: 10
CDR3: CASSRDGYTF
DNA: TGTGCCAGCAGCCGGGATGGCTACACCTTC

size: .
V: TRBV12-5
D: .
J: TRBJ1-1
length: 12
CDR3: CASGLDYGEAFF
DNA: TGTGCTAGTGGTTTGGACTATGGTGAAGCTTTCTTT

size: .
V: TRBV10-3
D: TRBD1
J: TRBJ2-1
length: 14
CDR3: CAIRGQGSPNEQFF
DNA: TGTGCCATCAGGGGACAGGGATCCCCCAATGAGCAGTTCTTC

size: .
V: TRBV25-1
D: .
J: TRBJ2-1
length: 16
CDR3: CASSPHGGPSYNEQFF
DNA: TGTGCCAGCAGTCCCCACGGGGGGCCCTCCTACAATGAGCAGTTCTTC

size: .
V: TRBV4-1
D: TRBD1
J: TRBJ1-5
length: 14
CDR3: CASSQGPGGQPQHF
DNA: TGCGCCAGCAGCCAAGGACCAGGGGGCCAGCCCCAGCATTTT

size: .
V: TRBV6-1
D: .
J: TRBJ2-5
length: 16
CDR3: CASSDWAADTQETQYF
DNA: TGTGCCAGCAGTGATTGGGCGGCGGACACACAAGAGACCCAGTACTTC

size: few
V: TRBV25-1
D: .
J: TRBJ1-2
length: 12
CDR3: CASSPPGYGYTF
DNA: TGTGCCAGCAGCCCTCCGGGCTATGGCTACACCTTC

size: .
V: TRBV7-9
D: TRBD1
J: TRBJ2-5
length: 15
CDR3: CASSFPGQGRETQYF
DNA: TGTGCCAGCAGCTTCCCGGGACAGGGGAGAGAGACCCAGTACTTC

size: once
V: TRBV2
D: TRBD1
J: TRBJ2-1
length: 14
CDR3: CASGGTGSYNEQFF
DNA: TGTGCCAGCGGAGGGACAGGGAGTTACAATGAGCAGTTCTTC

size: .
V: TRBV7-2
D: TRBD1
J: TRBJ1-5
length: 15
CDR3: CASSQTGGFNQPQHF
DNA: TGTGCCAGCAGCCAGACAGGGGGATTCAATCAGCCCCAGCATTTT

size: .
V: TRBV2
D: .
J: TRBJ2-5
length: 11
CDR3: CASSVKETQYF
DNA: TGTGCCAGCTCTGTAAAAGAGACCCAGTACTTC

size: .
V: TRBV19
D: .
J: TRBJ2-7
length: 13
CDR3: CASSMASSYEQYF
DNA: TGTGCCAGTAGTATGGCTTCCTCCTACGAGCAGTACTTC

size: .
V: TRBV28
D: .
J: TRBJ1-5
length: 13
CDR3: CASNGGYNQPQHF
DNA: TGTGCCAGCAATGGAGGATACAATCAGCCCCAGCATTTT

size: .
V: TRBV30
D: TRBD1
J: TRBJ2-7
length: 15
CDR3: CAWSGTVSSGYEQYF
DNA: TGTGCCTGGTCAGGGACAGTCTCCTCGGGTTACGAGCAGTACTTC

size: .
V: TRBV28
D: TRBD1
J: TRBJ1-6
length: 15
CDR3: CASSPRTGPNSPLHF
DNA: TGTGCCAGCAGTCCTCGGACAGGCCCAAATTCACCCCTCCACTTT

size: .
V: TRBV3-1/TRBV3-2
D: .
J: TRBJ2-1
length: 15
CDR3: CASSQSGTGNNEQFF
DNA: TGTGCCAGCAGCCAATCCGGCACAGGGAATAATGAGCAGTTCTTC

size: .
V: TRBV6-5
D: TRBD2
J: TRBJ2-1
length: 13
CDR3: CASSFGGRDEQFF
DNA: TGTGCCAGCAGTTTTGGGGGGAGGGATGAGCAGTTCTTC

size: many
V: TRBV19
D: TRBD2
J: TRBJ2-2
length: 17
CDR3: CASSIVGLAENTGELFF
DNA: TGTGCCAGTAGTATAGTAGGGCTAGCGGAGAACACCGGGGAGCTGTTTTTT

size: .
V: TRBV27
D: TRBD1
J: TRBJ1-2
length: 15
CDR3: CASSSIRDSPYGYTF
DNA: TGTGCCAGCAGTTCCATCCGGGACAGCCCCTATGGCTACACCTTC

size: .
V: TRBV5-1
D: TRBD2
J: TRBJ2-3
length: 17
CDR3: CASSLEASGRAGDTQYF
DNA: TGCGCCAGCAGCTTGGAGGCTAGCGGGAGGGCTGGAGATACGCAGTATTTT

size: .
V: TRBV6-6
D: .
J: TRBJ2-7
length: 16
CDR3: CASSYSAGYLGYEQYF
DNA: TGTGCCAGCAGTTACTCAGCAGGGTATCTCGGCTACGAGCAGTACTTC

size: once
V: TRBV19
D: TRBD1
J: TRBJ1-3
length: 14
CDR3: CASSMGQGPDTIYF
DNA: TGTGCCAGTAGTATGGGACAGGGCCCAGACACCATATATTTT

size: .
V: TRBV28
D: .
J: TRBJ2-7
length: 15
CDR3: CASSPRLASSYEQYF
DNA: TGTGCCAGCAGTCCCAGACTGGCAAGCTCCTACGAGCAGTACTTC

size: .
V: TRBV6-1
D: .
J: TRBJ2-1
length: 13
CDR3: CASSDFGRDEQFF
DNA: TGTGCCAGCAGTGATTTCGGGAGAGATGAGCAGTTCTTC

size: .
V: TRBV7-2
D: .
J: TRBJ1-1
length: 15
CDR3: CASTNMGGEQRRAFF
DNA: TGTGCCAGCACGAATATGGGGGGGGAACAGAGGCGAGCTTTCTTT

size: .
V: TRBV18
D: TRBD1
J: TRBJ2-1
length: 15
CDR3: CASSPLGQGADEQFF
DNA: TGTGCCAGCTCACCCCTCGGACAGGGGGCGGATGAGCAGTTCTTC

size: .
V: TRBV6-2/TRBV6-3
D: TRBD1
J: TRBJ2-2
length: 14
CDR3: CASSSPGQGWELFF
DNA: TGTGCCAGCAGTTCACCGGGACAGGGTTGGGAGCTGTTTTTT

size: .
V: TRBV9
D: .
J: TRBJ1-2
length: 15
CDR3: CASSVAGGSGYGYTF
DNA: TGTGCCAGCAGCGTAGCGGGGGGTTCGGGCTATGGCTACACCTTC

size: .
V: TRBV5-1
D: TRBD2
J: TRBJ2-7
length: 17
CDR3: CASSPGLAGPSSYEQYF
DNA: TGCGCCAGCAGCCCGGGACTAGCGGGCCCTAGCTCCTACGAGCAGTACTTC

size: .
V: TRBV24-1
D: TRBD2
J: TRBJ2-2
length: 14
CDR3: CATSERREIGELFF
DNA: TGTGCCACCAGTGAGCGGCGGGAGATCGGGGAGCTGTTTTTT

size: .
V: TRBV18
D: .
J: TRBJ2-2
length: 14
CDR3: CASSPDRNTGELFF
DNA: TGTGCCAGCTCACCTGACAGGAACACCGGGGAGCTGTTTTTT

size: once
V: TRBV18
D: TRBD1
J: TRBJ2-7
length: 15
CDR3: CASSPRQGDSYEQYF
DNA: TGTGCCAGCTCACCACGACAGGGGGACTCCTACGAGCAGTACTTC

size: .
V: TRBV18
D: TRBD1
J: TRBJ1-4
length: 16
CDR3: CASSRDRPSTNEKLFF
DNA: TGTGCCAGCTCAAGGGACAGACCATCAACTAATGAAAAACTGTTTTTT

size: .
V: TRBV5-1
D: TRBD1
J: TRBJ1-1
length: 14
CDR3: CASSPGQGGTEAFF
DNA: TGCGCCAGCAGCCCTGGACAGGGAGGGACTGAAGCTTTCTTT